What follows describes a single T cell receptor beta chain. This receptor's antigen is unknown. No base qualities exist here, and no much larger clone lies one base off it. In Seattle, one collaborating source enrolled patients while the infection was active and tracked those patients longitudinally over the course of disease. Collaborating institutions collected whole blood in K2EDTA tubes following their own protocols. For TCRbeta analysis, collaborators shipped samples in one of three forms: frozen whole blood, isolated PBMCs, or DNA extracted from either of those sample types. The germline V gene gives CDR1 as MNHEY and CDR2 as SVGAGI. V and J are trimmed by 8 bases and 2 bases, and the gene matches miss 9 bases of the junction. The CDR3 goes from the cysteine to the phenylalanine over 15 residues. The retained sequence is limited to the CDR3, 45 bases, with the frame set at the first base. This entry belongs to a study of blood T cell repertoires in COVID-19 (dated by TCRdb to about 2020). About the investigation overall: Samples covering the acute and convalescent phases of COVID-19 were provided by collaborators in the United States, Italy and Spain. The prospective study material was composed of cDNA or gDNA derived from T cells, B-cell-depleted T cells, or PBMCs. The sample metadata nearly always contained a de-identified subject ID, COVID-19 status, age in years and sex. Deeply sampled blood TCRbeta repertoires from subjects exposed to, actively infected with, or recovered from COVID-19 were included in the dataset. Where available, HLA class I and class II types were obtained from metadata supplied by the sample provider rather than from assay-based typing. A freely available public database, intended as a resource for researchers studying the immune response to SARS-CoV-2, is where the repertoires were released. Samples came from the ongoing ImmuneRACE study (first 160 participants) plus 1,254 subjects from 6 global collaborators.

Study-level results and caveats: How much clinical and demographic metadata was included differed by source and by participant, and the metadata was provided uncurated.

TCRbeta CDR3 regions were amplified from genomic DNA using the immunoSEQ Assay, a bias-controlled multiplex PCR. In the source study's methods: The number of nucleated cells in each sample was estimated by amplification of reference gene primers within the assay. Sequence reads were collapsed and filtered to measure the absolute abundance of every unique TCRbeta CDR3 rearrangement. For each sample, productive Simpson clonality was calculated as the square root of Simpson's diversity index across productive rearrangements. What TCRdb holds here is the immuneACCESS table cut down to in-frame rearrangements. Part of the clones is not present; checked against another copy, under half of the missing clones reflect an unresolved V gene, and the others are unexplained. V, J and clone size reflect that table, while D and trimming were determined from the DNA. This sample lists around 150,000 clones; around 92% were detected once. The top ten clonotypes cover more than 4.5% of the sample.

The sequenced sample was peripheral blood. The sequence links TRBV6-5 to TRBJ1-2; TRBD1 aligns with 9 central bases. This TCR was sampled from a man aged 25-45 years with COVID-19, enrolled during active disease. CDR3 reads: CASLGGTGPNYGYTF. The DNA sequence is as follows: TGTGCCAGCCTCGGGGGGACAGGGCCCAACTATGGCTACACCTTC.